The sequence of this T cell receptor beta chain was determined in a study of T-cell memory formation after mild COVID-19. Findings and limits, study-wide: A subset of responding clones appeared in pre-infection memory, suggesting cross-reactive memory joined. A second wave of clones peaked on day 37, and their SARS-CoV-2 specificity went unconfirmed.

Germline V gives CDR1 DFQATT, CDR2 SNEGSKA (reference sequence). The ends lost 5 bases at V and 2 bases at J; junction bases unmatched: 12. The CDR3 sequence is 16 residues long. This clonotype was seen a few times. The antigen remains undetermined. 5'RACE, which relied on constant-segment primers, yielded TCR alpha and TCR beta cDNA libraries carrying sample barcodes and UMIs. TCRdb re-analysed the 5' RACE reads in MiXCR, keeping a single row per CDR3 protein. The data contain around 430,000 distinct CDR3 sequences, about 15% of them singletons. The chain employs TRBV20-1 and TRBJ2-7; the match to TRBD2 covers 10 bases. The clonotype was recovered from a man aged 18 to 30 who had mild COVID-19 (a few samples of this study predate the infection). Cell type and time point are not known. The sample consisted of PBMCs or a T cell subset sorted from them (not recorded which). The chain's CDR3 is CSARGELAGATYEQYF. The CDR3 nucleotides are TGCAGTGCTCGCGGGGAGCTAGCGGGGGCGACCTACGAGCAGTACTTC.